The 29 T cell receptor beta chains below were found in one sample sequenced in a study of blood T cell repertoires in COVID-19. Assay: immunoSEQ multiplex PCR; the TCRdb copy retains only in-frame clones and omits some. The repertoire holds approximately 75,000 clones, 85% to 90% seen once, with 0.58% in the top ten. Sequencing used peripheral blood. The receptors derive from a man aged 60-69 years with acute or convalescent COVID-19.

The chain uses TRBV5-6 and TRBJ1-2; tentatively, D is TRBD1 (5 bases). Per germline, CDR1 SGHDT and CDR2 YYEEEE. Trimming removed 2 bases at V and 8 bases at J, with 16 bases between. The CDR3 loop spans 14 amino acids. CDR3 in amino acids: CASSFYGGVRGYTF. The DNA for the CDR3 is TGTGCCAGCAGCTTTTACGGGGGGGTACGAGGCTACACCTTC.

The gene calls are TRBV2 and TRBJ1-1; weak D call: TRBD1 (6 bases). The V and J ends lost 7 bases and 7 bases respectively, with 16 bases between them. Germline V gene data show CDR1 as SNHLY and CDR2 as FYNNEI. This CDR3 is 13 amino acids long. CDR3 coding DNA: TGTGCCAGCAATACAGGGTTTCGAGGTGAAGCTTTCTTT. Its protein is CASNTGFRGEAFF.

The chain carries TRBV11-1 and TRBJ2-2, with a tentative D call TRBD2 (7 bases). The CDR3 runs 18 residues. Germline V gene lookup returns CDR1 SGHAT and CDR2 FQDESV (reference sequence). V dropped 0 bases and J dropped 5 bases, with 19 bases sitting between them. The CDR3 region is CASSLAPLGGGATGELFF. The CDR3 nucleotides are TGTGCCAGCAGCTTAGCCCCACTTGGAGGGGGGGCAACCGGGGAGCTGTTTTTT.

This sequence joins TRBV11-1 and TRBJ1-6; D is ambiguous. In germline, CDR1 is SGHAT, CDR2 FQDESV (reference sequence). V lost 2 bases, J lost 0 bases, and 5 bases lay in between. The CDR3 runs to 15 residues. CDR3: CASSLLSSYNSPLHF. In DNA, the CDR3 is TGTGCCAGCAGCTTACTTAGCTCCTATAATTCACCCCTCCACTTT.

Of note for this clone: This specimen includes other DNA sequences encoding the same CDR3. The rearrangement uses TRBV6-1 and TRBJ1-5; perhaps TRBD1 as D (6 bases). Germline V gene data show CDR1 as MNHNS and CDR2 as SASEGT. The CDR3 runs 13 residues. Trimming removed 0 bases at V and 6 bases at J, with 6 bases between. The CDR3: CASSEAGGQPQHF. The CDR3 DNA follows: TGTGCCAGCAGTGAAGCAGGGGGTCAGCCCCAGCATTTT.

This clone was recorded only once. The J gene is TRBJ2-3, the V gene TRBV5-1; 8 bases align to TRBD1. The CDR3 has 15 amino acids. V dropped 4 bases and J dropped 4; count of bases not matched to a gene: 8. The germline gives CDR1 SGHRS, CDR2 YFSETQ. CDR3 bases: TGCGCCAGCAGCCGGACAGGGTCGGTGCCAGATACGCAGTATTTT. This codes for CASSRTGSVPDTQYF.

J is TRBJ2-2 and V is TRBV6-1; 11 nucleotides line up with TRBD2. This CDR3 region has 16 residues. Germline loops: CDR1 MNHNS, CDR2 SASEGT. Germline trimming cut 4 bases from V and 1 base from J; bases unmatched to any gene: 2. CDR3 loop: CASSGLAGGNTGELFF. The CDR3 DNA follows: TGTGCCAGCAGTGGGCTAGCGGGAGGGAACACCGGGGAGCTGTTTTTT.

The rearrangement uses TRBV6-1 and TRBJ2-1; TRBD2 aligns across 9 bases. There are 15 residues in the CDR3. The germline gives CDR1 MNHNS, CDR2 SASEGT. Trimming removed 7 bases from V and 9 bases from J; junction bases left unmatched: 13. DNA of the CDR3: TGTGCCAGCACCCCTAGAGGCGGACTAGCGAGTGAGCAGTTCTTC. Translated: CASTPRGGLASEQFF.

The rearrangement uses TRBV29-1 and TRBJ1-1; D uncertain. This CDR3 region has 14 residues. V lost 0 bases and J lost 7, with 15 bases in between. Germline CDR1 reads SQVTM; CDR2 reads ANQGSEA. CDR3 coding DNA: TGCAGCGTTGAAGATCGTTCCAGGCCGATTGAAGCTTTCTTT. It encodes CSVEDRSRPIEAFF.

The chain carries TRBV5-1 and TRBJ2-2; 9 bases are shared with TRBD1. From germline, CDR1 is SGHRS and CDR2 YFSETQ. Trimming cost V 7 bases and J 5 bases; bases outside gene matches: 9. This CDR3 contains 15 residues. CDR3 sequence (DNA): TGCGCCAGCGAGAACAGGGGGCGTTGGACCGGGGAGCTGTTTTTT. Amino acid sequence: CASENRGRWTGELFF.

A few counts support this clone. This chain links TRBV18 with TRBJ1-5; 9 nucleotides line up with TRBD1. This CDR3 is built from 15 residues. Germline V lookup: CDR1 KGHSH, CDR2 LQKENI. Germline trimming cut 6 bases from V and 5 bases from J; bases unmatched to any gene: 8. The CDR3 DNA is TGTGCCAGCTCCGTAACAGGGGGCTCGGATCAGCCCCAGCATTTT. It codes for CASSVTGGSDQPQHF.

V and J are TRBV19 and TRBJ1-1; D is possibly TRBD1 (6 bases). The germline V and J ends were trimmed by 1 base and 4 bases, with 13 bases remaining between them. This CDR3 comprises 15 residues. The germline CDR1 and CDR2 sequences are LNHDA and SQIVND (reference sequence). CDR3 nucleotides: TGTGCCAGTAGTATAGGTTTACGAGGGGGCACTGAAGCTTTCTTT. Translating it yields CASSIGLRGGTEAFF.

The rearrangement links TRBV30 to TRBJ2-3; TRBD1 matches at 7 bases. Germline-derived CDR1 and CDR2 are GTSNPN and SVGIG (reference sequence). J lost 6 bases, V lost 3 bases, and 0 bases had no gene match. This CDR3 has 11 amino acids. The CDR3 is CAWRDRDTQYF. In nucleotides, the CDR3 is TGTGCCTGGAGGGACAGGGATACGCAGTATTTT.

This chain connects TRBV19 to TRBJ2-3; 7 bases map to TRBD2. CDR3 length equals 16 residues. The trim removed 3 bases at V and 5 bases at J, leaving 11 bases unmatched. Germline loops: CDR1 LNHDA, CDR2 SQIVND (reference sequence). CDR3 sequence reads: CASSIARGGGRDTQYF. The CDR3, as DNA: TGTGCCAGTAGTATCGCCCGCGGGGGAGGGAGAGATACGCAGTATTTT.

This sequence joins TRBV19 and TRBJ2-7; the match to TRBD1 covers 8 bases. The V and J ends lost 7 bases and 4 bases, in that order; junction bases with no gene match: 9. CDR3 length: 14 amino acids. Per the germline V gene, CDR1 is LNHDA and CDR2 is SQIVND (reference sequence). The CDR3: CASKDRDRSYEQYF. The DNA of the CDR3 is TGTGCCAGTAAAGACCGGGACAGGAGTTACGAGCAGTACTTC.

V usage is TRBV19 and J usage is TRBJ2-3; D perhaps matches TRBD2 (5 bases). The V end was cut by 3 bases, the J end by 5 bases, with 9 bases between. Germline loops: CDR1 LNHDA, CDR2 SQIVND (reference sequence). The length of the CDR3 is 13 residues. DNA for the CDR3: TGTGCCAGTAGTATCTCACTAGGAGATACGCAGTATTTT. Its protein product is CASSISLGDTQYF.

The chain joins TRBV29-1 to TRBJ1-5, with 8 bases lining up with TRBD1. Looked up from germline, CDR1 is SQVTM and CDR2 is ANQGSEA. The CDR3 runs 13 residues. Unmatched junction bases numbered 2, after V lost 4 bases and J lost 3 bases. CDR3 bases: TGCAGCGTTGGACAGGGGATCAATCAGCCCCAGCATTTT. Encoded protein: CSVGQGINQPQHF. The full variable domain, its missing parts supplied by reference TRBV29-1 and TRBJ1-5, is SAVISQKPSRDICQRGTSLTIQCQVDSQVTMMFWYRQQPGQSLTLIATANQGSEATYESGFVIDKFPISRPNLTFSTLTVSNMSPEDSSIYLCSVGQGINQPQHFGDGTRLSIL.

V usage is TRBV12-3 or TRBV12-4 and J usage is TRBJ1-2, with D possibly being TRBD1 (5 bases). Trimming stripped 6 bases from V and 6 bases from J, with 14 bases between. This CDR3 has 13 amino acids. CDR3 sequence: CASSPRQSHGYTF. The CDR3 DNA is TGTGCCAGCAGCCCACGACAGTCGCATGGCTACACCTTC.

The V call is TRBV10-1, the J call TRBJ1-1; a possible D gene is TRBD1 (5 bases). Germline CDR1 and CDR2: WNHNN and SYGVQD (reference sequence). The ends were cut back, 0 bases at V and 5 bases at J, with 25 bases in the middle. The length of the CDR3 is 19 residues. CDR3 coding DNA: TGCGCCAGCAGTGAGTCTAAACCGGGACTCCTCGGACGGAGGACTGAAGCTTTCTTT. Its translation is CASSESKPGLLGRRTEAFF.

The chain employs TRBV2 and TRBJ2-5, with 8 bases aligning to TRBD1. V trimming: 6 bases; J trimming: 4 bases; junction bases outside the gene matches: 4. Germline lookup yields CDR1 SNHLY and CDR2 FYNNEI. This CDR3 has 13 amino acids. The CDR3 loop reads CASSRDRGETQYF. CDR3 nucleotides: TGTGCCAGCAGCCGCGACAGGGGAGAGACCCAGTACTTC.

This chain links TRBV27 with TRBJ2-5, with 7 nucleotides matching TRBD2. The CDR3 covers 16 residues. V shed 6 bases and J 2 bases; nucleotides not matched to a gene: 12. The V gene's germline CDR1 is MNHEY and CDR2 SMNVEV (reference sequence). CDR3 DNA sequence: TGTGCCAGCAGATCCCTCGCCCTAGCGGATCAAGAGACCCAGTACTTC. Its translation: CASRSLALADQETQYF.

The table lists this clone with a few counts. This chain connects TRBV2 to TRBJ2-7, with 13 bases identical to TRBD2. The CDR3 is 18 residues long. Germline V CDR1 and CDR2: SNHLY, FYNNEI. The trim removed 5 bases at V and 0 bases at J, leaving 10 bases unmatched. The CDR3, as DNA: TGTGCCAGCAGTAAGGAGGTACTAGCGGGAGGGAGCTCCTACGAGCAGTACTTC. Translating gives CASSKEVLAGGSSYEQYF.

As DNA, the CDR3 is TGTGCCAGCAGTGCGGAGGGAGGAGATCAGCCCCAGCATTTT. Translating it yields CASSAEGGDQPQHF. The chain couples TRBV6-4 to TRBJ1-5; D is uncertain. CDR3 size: 14 residues. The germline V and J ends were trimmed by 4 bases and 5 bases, with 12 bases remaining between them. The germline CDR1 and CDR2 sequences are MRHNA and SNTAGT.

V is TRBV6-5 and J is TRBJ1-1; D unclear. CDR1 MNHEY and CDR2 SVGAGI come from the germline V gene. Trimming took 5 bases from V and 3 from J, leaving 13 bases between them. The CDR3 loop spans 14 amino acids. The CDR3 bases are TGTGCCAGCAGTACCCGCAGCCGGGACACTGAAGCTTTCTTT. Translated, it gives CASSTRSRDTEAFF.

CDR3 sequence reads: CATSGGQLAYGYTF. The CDR3 region has the DNA TGTGCCACCAGTGGAGGACAGTTGGCCTATGGCTACACCTTC. This chain connects TRBV24-1 to TRBJ1-2, with D maybe TRBD1 (6 bases). CDR3 length equals 14 residues. V gave up 5 bases and J gave up 4 bases, with 13 bases separating them. Per germline, CDR1 KGHDR and CDR2 SFDVKD.

The sample holds one count of this clone. CDR3 amino acids: CSASSSMGGLPLDTQYF. CDR3 DNA sequence: TGCAGTGCTAGTTCGTCGATGGGGGGACTGCCGTTGGATACGCAGTATTTT. This chain connects TRBV20-1 to TRBJ2-3, with a tentative D call TRBD2 (6 bases). Trimming shortened V by 3 bases and J by 6 bases, and 25 bases separated the two germline ends. CDR1 is DFQATT, CDR2 SNEGSKA, per germline (reference sequence). This CDR3 is built from 17 residues.

The chain joins TRBV5-1 to TRBJ2-4, with a possible D match to TRBD1 (5 bases). The germline CDR1 and CDR2 sequences are SGHRS and YFSETQ. Trimming removed 4 bases from V and 8 bases from J, with 13 bases in between. The CDR3 has 13 amino acids. The CDR3 region is CASSPTGSDIQYF. The CDR3 nucleotides are TGCGCCAGCAGCCCAACAGGAAGTGACATTCAGTACTTC.

The rearrangement joins TRBV24-1 to TRBJ2-2; D is perhaps TRBD2 (5 bases). CDR3 length: 17 residues. Between the trimmed V and J ends, which lost 3 bases and 5 bases, there was a span of 18 bases. Germline V gene sequence: CDR1 KGHDR, CDR2 SFDVKD. The CDR3 region is CATSDNKRGRLTGELFF. The CDR3 DNA is TGTGCCACCAGTGATAATAAACGAGGGCGATTAACCGGGGAGCTGTTTTTT.

The chain combines TRBV27 with TRBJ1-3, with TRBD1 matching 8 bases. The CDR3 length is 15 residues. The germline CDR1 and CDR2 sequences are MNHEY and SMNVEV (reference sequence). The trim removed 6 bases at V and 1 base at J, leaving 5 bases unmatched. CDR3 sequence: CASSRTGISGNTIYF. The CDR3, as DNA: TGTGCCAGCAGCCGGACAGGGATTTCTGGAAACACCATATATTTT.